This T cell receptor (beta chain) was observed in a study of neurological immune-mediated disorders. Per germline, CDR1 SGHRS and CDR2 YFSETQ. This CDR3 region has 15 residues. The ends were cut back, 0 bases at V and 4 bases at J, with 11 bases in the middle. In this sample, this clonotype turned up a few times. In TCRdb, the 5' RACE reads were re-called with MiXCR into one record per CDR3 protein. In the table there are roughly 27,000 distinct CDR3 sequences, more than 20% of which are singletons. This sequence was found in a woman in her fifties or sixties in good health. The sequenced sample consisted of PBMCs. J is TRBJ2-1 and V is TRBV5-1; D is unclear. The CDR3 DNA reads as TGCGCCAGCAGCTTGGGAGGTTTCTTATACAATGAGCAGTTCTTC. Protein product: CASSLGGFLYNEQFF.